This TCR beta chain was sequenced during a study of T cell repertoires in cytomegalovirus infection. Across the whole study: It was the public TCR beta signatures that indicated both CMV infection and matching HLA type.

The trim removed 3 bases at V and 5 bases at J, leaving 5 bases unmatched. CDR3 size: 14 residues. Study-wide points: Across the ex vivo response, the dominant clonotypes were HLA-C-restricted CMV-specific TCR beta clonotypes. There were carriers of CMV plus the relevant HLA, and cumulative public TCR beta family frequency identified them.

A remark on this clonotype: The antigen remains undetermined.

TCRdb re-called the reads through MiXCR, storing one row per CDR3 protein. The profile shows some 500,000 distinct CDR3 sequences, about 40% of them singletons. The specimen was cultured PBMCs, collected from culture after CMV antigen stimulation. The rearrangement links TRBV12-3 or TRBV12-4 to TRBJ2-5; 8 bases are a match to TRBD1. The sequence was collected from a human donor in good health (CMV status not recorded). Some clones in this sample may be carry-over from other donors' samples. CDR3 protein: CASSFQGAGETQYF. The CDR3 region has the DNA TGTGCCAGCAGTTTTCAGGGGGCAGGGGAGACCCAGTACTTC.